This TCR beta chain stems from a study of blood T cell repertoires in COVID-19 (dated by TCRdb to 2020 to 2022). Broadly, across the study: Samples from collaborators originated in the United States, Italy and Spain and spanned both the acute and convalescent phases of COVID-19. The prospective study material was composed of cDNA or gDNA derived from T cells, B-cell-depleted T cells, or PBMCs. Subjects who had been exposed to COVID-19, were actively infected with it, or had recovered from it provided the deeply sampled blood TCRbeta repertoires that made up the dataset. A freely available public database, intended as a resource for researchers studying the immune response to SARS-CoV-2, is where the repertoires were released. Samples were obtained from the ongoing ImmuneRACE study (first 160 participants) and from 1,254 subjects provided by 6 global collaborators. Sample metadata almost always included a de-identified subject ID, COVID-19 status, age in years and sex. Where available, HLA class I and class II types were obtained from metadata supplied by the sample provider rather than from assay-based typing. Study-wide conclusions, independent of this receptor: Clinical and demographic metadata were provided uncurated, with the amount varying by source and participant.

The immunoSEQ Assay, a bias-controlled multiplex PCR, was used to amplify TCRbeta CDR3 regions from genomic DNA. Turning to the authors' computational methods: Nucleated cell counts per sample were estimated from amplification of reference gene primers within the assay. To quantify the absolute abundance of each unique TCRbeta CDR3 rearrangement, sequence reads were collapsed and filtered. For each sample, productive Simpson clonality was calculated as the square root of Simpson's diversity index over productive rearrangements. As stored in TCRdb, this immuneACCESS dataset retains in-frame rearrangements with V and J assigned. A fraction of the clones does not appear; measured against another copy, unresolved V genes explain less than half of the discrepancy, and the remainder lacks a known reason. The DNA gave D and trimming, while V, J and clone size come from that table. This sample is represented by 200,000 to 250,000 clones; 70% to 90% of them were singletons. Jointly, the top ten make up 1.5% of the sample.

The collaborating institutions used their own protocols to collect whole blood in K2EDTA tubes. For TCRbeta analysis, collaborators shipped samples as frozen whole blood, isolated PBMCs, or DNA extracted from either of those sample types. The table lists this clone with a few counts. What antigen it recognizes has not been identified. Base qualities are missing; no much larger clone stands one base away. Relative to germline, V is 2 bases shorter and J is 4 bases shorter, with 15 bases between their ends. Based on the germline V gene, the CDR1 and CDR2 sequences are SGHAT and FQNNGV. From cysteine to phenylalanine, the CDR3 is 15 amino acids long. The entry retains the CDR3 DNA only, 45 bases that are in frame from base 1.

The clonotype was recovered from a man aged 18 to 35 with active or convalescent COVID-19. The sample comprised peripheral blood. The chain is made from TRBV11-2 and TRBJ2-7, and the D gene may be TRBD1, 6 bases matching. The nucleotides read TGTGCCAGCAGCTTAATCGCAGGGGATAGTTACGAGCAGTACTTC. Translated, this gives CASSLIAGDSYEQYF.